Listed here is a single T cell receptor (beta chain). Antigen: not known. This entry is derived from a study of cytomegalovirus exposure and HLA in healthy donors. Findings of the study overall: CMV antigen specificity was confirmed in vitro for a few CMV-associated chains.

60 Vbeta and 13 Jbeta primers were used in PCR. Measured with immunoSEQ multiplex PCR; TCRdb has only the in-frame clones, and not every one. The profile shows more than 80,000 clones, 69% of them singletons. Germline V CDR1 and CDR2: SGHTA, FQGNSA. This CDR3 contains 16 residues. V lost 1 base, J lost 0 bases, and 3 bases stayed unmatched. Specimen: PBMCs. The chain joins TRBV7-2 to TRBJ2-5; the match to TRBD2 covers 9 bases. This TCR derives from a man aged 50-60 years in good health and CMV-seronegative. In DNA form, the CDR3 reads TGTGCCAGCAGCTTAGACGGACTAGCGTACCAAGAGACCCAGTACTTC. It codes for CASSLDGLAYQETQYF.